This T cell receptor beta chain was sequenced for a study of Ad26.COV2.S vaccination and SARS-CoV-2 variants (dated by TCRdb to 2020 to 2022). Turning to the overall study: Donors in the vaccine arm were drawn from COV1001, a multicentre, randomized, double-blind, placebo-controlled phase I-IIa trial testing Ad26.COV2.S in healthy adults. The TCR-sequenced set comprised around 30 samples: roughly 19 Ad26.COV2.S vaccine recipients, 5 placebo recipients and 8 SARS-CoV-2 convalescent individuals. Ad26.COV2.S was given intramuscularly at 5x10^10 or 1x10^11 viral particles, as a single shot or as two shots 56 days apart. Trial participants were randomized into five groups of five, in which low-dose or high-dose Ad26.COV2.S was given once or twice, or placebo was given on both occasions. The specificity and breadth of SARS-CoV-2-reactive T cell receptors after Ad26.COV2.S vaccination were assessed by TCRbeta repertoire sequencing. Investigators did not know the trial group allocation while performing experiments and assessing outcomes.

The cysteine opens and the phenylalanine closes a CDR3 of 15 amino acids. Kept here is only the CDR3 DNA, which spans 45 bases and is read in frame from base 1. CDR1 and CDR2, looked up from the germline V gene (reference sequence), are LNHDA and SQIVND. V is cut back by 6 bases and J by 5 bases, with 10 bases in the junction unmatched. On the study overall, not on this receptor specifically: Comparing responses between vaccine doses or regimens was not something the study was powered to do. Higher spike-specific TCR breadth was observed in Ad26.COV2.S recipients than in placebo recipients (P = 0.0014). Non-spike TCR breadth was comparable between vaccine and placebo recipients, consistent with the vaccine containing only spike. After vaccination, spike-specific CD8+ and CD4+ T cell responses were reported to show substantial breadth. It was noted by the authors that total T cell responses may have been underestimated by the TCR breadth and depth analyses.

The immunoSEQ Assay was the method used to sequence TCRbeta CDR3 regions. After extraction, genomic DNA underwent amplification by bias-controlled multiplex PCR, followed by high-throughput sequencing. As for the original processing: Collapsing and filtering of sequences were performed to quantify the absolute abundance of each unique TCRbeta CDR3 region. Usable DNA was measured by amplifying reference genes present in all nucleated cells, and TCRbeta template counts were normalized to that usable DNA to estimate T cell fraction. Repertoire TCRs were annotated as SARS-CoV-2-specific when V gene, CDR3 amino acid sequence and J gene were exactly matched to a known reactive TCR set. The reference SARS-CoV-2 TCR set came from MIRA and was filtered for enrichment in COVID-19-positive ImmuneCODE repertoires, removing public or cross-reactive TCRs. Using the MIRA antigens, annotated TCRs were further analysed by specific ORF or by position within an ORF. Breadth was defined as the number of annotated unique rearrangements divided by the total number of unique productive rearrangements, and depth was defined as the summed frequency of the annotated unique rearrangements. Group comparisons of TCR breadth used two-sided Wilcoxon rank-sum tests. TCRdb's version of the immuneACCESS table is confined to in-frame rearrangements and falls short of the full clone set. An unresolved V gene accounts for under half of the shortfall where checked; the remainder is of unknown origin. That table gives V, J and clone size, and the DNA gave D and trimming. Present in this sample are under 400,000 clones, around 87% of which were seen just once. The leading ten clones occupy about 3% of the sample.

Per the publication, the treatment or condition label means: around 19 received Ad26.COV2.S at low or high dose, single or two shots; about 5 received placebo; per-sample allocation not given. For vaccine and placebo recipients, the sequenced repertoires came from samples collected on day 63 after the first injection. In Cohort 1b, more than 20 adults aged 18-55 years were enrolled at a single site in Boston, USA, between 29 July and 7 August 2020. Ad26.COV2.S was a replication-incompetent adenovirus type 26 vector expressing a prefusion-stabilized SARS-CoV-2 spike protein from the original Wuhan strain. As to this clone: This receptor's antigen is unknown. No quality values exist for individual bases; no much larger clone is one base distant.

The TCR was taken from a person aged 18-65 years who received the Ad26.COV2.S COVID-19 vaccine or a placebo. The V and J segments used are TRBV19 and TRBJ1-5; the junction holds 7 bases that match TRBD1. Sequencing was performed on peripheral blood, taken in a trial of Ad26.COV2.S vaccine versus placebo. The DNA sequence is given as TGTGCCAGTAGCGGTACAGGGGCCGGGGATCAGCCCCAGCATTTT. Its coded protein is CASSGTGAGDQPQHF.